This T cell receptor beta chain is drawn from a study of monozygotic twins with inflammatory bowel disease. CDR1 and CDR2 (germline): MRHNA, SNTAGT. The CDR3 is 16 residues long. Blood (2.5 ml) was collected from every donor individually. TCRdb re-called the 5' RACE reads; one entry per CDR3 protein, DNA not given. The sample data list about 210,000 distinct CDR3 sequences. This clonotype was sampled from a human donor with ulcerative colitis or Crohn's disease, or a healthy co-twin of an affected twin (not recorded which). Sequencing was done on a sample of blood. The V and J genes are TRBV6-4 and TRBJ2-1. This chain's CDR3 is CASSASVVIGETEQFF.